Following are 4 T cell receptor beta chains from one sample sequenced in a study of regulatory T cells in long-lasting Graves disease. Relying on iRepertoire HTBI primers and Arm-PCR of CDR3 regions, the team built TCR beta libraries. TCRdb redid the calling of the multiplex PCR reads with MiXCR, one entry per CDR3 protein. The sample includes 450,000 to 600,000 distinct CDR3 sequences, 16% of them seen just once. Time point noted: newly diagnosed GD, antithyroid drugs for less than 3 months. The TCR library was prepared using RNA isolated from PBMCs. The same data also went into a second study, on T cells in Graves' hyperthyroidism and ophthalmopathy.

The input for sequencing was peripheral blood mononuclear cells (PBMCs), taken at new diagnosis, from a patient treated with antithyroid drugs. These receptors were collected from a middle-aged man with Graves disease.

This clonotype was seen ten or more times. The V and J genes are TRBV2 and TRBJ2-3; 11 bases are a match to TRBD1. V shed 5 bases, J shed 5 bases, and the junction held 6 bases outside the gene matches. Looked up from germline, CDR1 is SNHLY and CDR2 is FYNNEI. There are 15 residues in the CDR3. This chain's CDR3 is CASSHRGQGVDTQYF. The CDR3 bases are TGTGCCAGCAGTCACCGGGGACAGGGGGTAGATACGCAGTATTTT.

This clonotype was seen at least ten times. V gene TRBV5-1 combines with J gene TRBJ2-7; TRBD1 matches 7 bases. The CDR3 length is 15 residues. V was clipped by 6 bases and J by 1 base; unmatched bases: 10. Germline-derived CDR1 and CDR2 are SGHRS and YFSETQ. The CDR3 nucleotides read TGCGCCAGCAACAGGGGTGAGGGTGCGTCCTACGAGCAGTACTTC. Translated: CASNRGEGASYEQYF. Full variable domain (remainder filled in from reference TRBV5-1 and TRBJ2-7): KAGVTQTPRYLIKTRGQQVTLSCSPISGHRSVSWYQQTPGQGLQFLFEYFSETQRNKGNFPGRFSGRQFSNSRSEMNVSTLELGDSALYLCASNRGEGASYEQYFGPGTRLTVT.

This clonotype was counted ten times or more. The chain couples TRBV6-5 to TRBJ2-2; D gene unclear. The CDR3 runs 17 residues. V gave up 3 bases and J gave up 3 bases, with 17 bases separating them. Per the germline V gene, CDR1 is MNHEY and CDR2 is SVGAGI. CDR3 nucleotide sequence: TGTGCCAGCAGTTATTCCGCGAACCCAGCGTACACCGGGGAGCTGTTTTTT. Translated: CASSYSANPAYTGELFF.

This clonotype was observed a handful of times. The chain is built from TRBV28 and TRBJ2-5; D is undetermined. Trimming stripped 5 bases from V and 5 bases from J, with 9 bases between. The CDR3 consists of 12 residues. Germline V CDR1 and CDR2: MDHEN, SYDVKM. The CDR3 protein is CASSPLRETQYF. CDR3 nucleotide sequence: TGTGCCAGCAGTCCCTTGCGGGAGACCCAGTACTTC.